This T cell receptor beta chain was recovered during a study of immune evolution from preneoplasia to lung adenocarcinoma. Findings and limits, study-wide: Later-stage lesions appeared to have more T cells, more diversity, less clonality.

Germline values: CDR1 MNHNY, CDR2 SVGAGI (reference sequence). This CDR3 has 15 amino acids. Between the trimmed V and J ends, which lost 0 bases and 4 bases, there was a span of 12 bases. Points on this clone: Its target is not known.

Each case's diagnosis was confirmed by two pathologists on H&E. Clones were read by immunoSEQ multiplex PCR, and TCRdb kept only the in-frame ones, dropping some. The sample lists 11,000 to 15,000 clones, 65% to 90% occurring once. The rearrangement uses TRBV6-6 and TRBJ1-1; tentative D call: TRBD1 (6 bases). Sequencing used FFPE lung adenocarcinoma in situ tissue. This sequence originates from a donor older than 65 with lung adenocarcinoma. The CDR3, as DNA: TGTGCCAGCAGTTACTCTTGGGGGCCGGTCACTGAAGCTTTCTTT. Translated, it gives CASSYSWGPVTEAFF.